A selection of T cell receptor beta chains follows, all from one sample in a study of shared clonotypes between healthy human individuals. The assay was immunoSEQ multiplex PCR, and TCRdb's table has in-frame clones only and misses some. This sample has millions of clones, with over 85% found just once. What was sequenced was naive CD8+ T cells sorted from blood. The receptors derive from a man younger than 35 in good health. Each CDR3 is given with its conserved first and last residue. Fields, in order: V gene, J gene, clone size, D gene, CDR3 DNA, CDR3 protein. A D gene is named only where the DNA matches it firmly. Not all rows give a size; the values are once, few, many and, for expanded clones, a class.

V: TRBV27
J: TRBJ2-7
size: -
D: -
DNA: TGTGCCAGCAGTTTATCTAGCGGCTACGAGCAGTACTTC
CDR3: CASSLSSGYEQYF

V: TRBV28
J: TRBJ2-5
size: -
D: -
DNA: TGTGCCAGCAGTTTGGGGGGGCGTAAAGGTCAAGAGACCCAGTACTTC
CDR3: CASSLGGRKGQETQYF

V: TRBV18
J: TRBJ2-7
size: -
D: -
DNA: TGTGCCAGCTCACCACTAGTGACTGATTCCTACGAGCAGTACTTC
CDR3: CASSPLVTDSYEQYF

V: TRBV7-9
J: TRBJ2-5
size: -
D: TRBD2
DNA: TGTGCCAGCAGCTTAGTTCCGGGACTAGCGGGAGGGCCGGGTGAGACCCAGTACTTC
CDR3: CASSLVPGLAGGPGETQYF

V: TRBV30
J: TRBJ2-3
size: few
D: -
DNA: TGTGCCTGGAGTCGGCCACGAGATACGCAGTATTTT
CDR3: CAWSRPRDTQYF

V: TRBV7-9
J: TRBJ2-5
size: -
D: TRBD2
DNA: TGTGCCAGCAGCCTCCCCGGGGGGGCAGAGACCCAGTACTTC
CDR3: CASSLPGGAETQYF

V: TRBV25-1
J: TRBJ1-4
size: -
D: -
DNA: TGTGCCAGCAGTGAGGGTGGGGGAGAGAGGGAACTGTTTTTT
CDR3: CASSEGGGERELFF

V: TRBV7-9
J: TRBJ2-1
size: -
D: -
DNA: TGTGCCAGCAGCTCCTTGTCCAAGGACAATGAGCAGTTCTTC
CDR3: CASSSLSKDNEQFF

V: TRBV16
J: TRBJ1-5
size: once
D: TRBD1
DNA: TGTGCCAGCAGCTATGACAGGGACCAGTGGCCCCAGCATTTT
CDR3: CASSYDRDQWPQHF

V: TRBV14
J: TRBJ2-7
size: -
D: -
DNA: TGTGCCAGCAGCCAAGAGAAAGGGGGTGCTCCCTACGAGCAGTACTTC
CDR3: CASSQEKGGAPYEQYF

V: TRBV4-2
J: TRBJ2-7
size: -
D: TRBD2
DNA: TGTGCCAGCAGCCCCGGACTAGCGGGGGCCGAATTCTACGAGCAGTACTTC
CDR3: CASSPGLAGAEFYEQYF

V: TRBV11-2
J: TRBJ2-1
size: -
D: -
DNA: TGTGCCAGCAGCTTAGGGGTTACAGGCGGTGAGCAGTTCTTC
CDR3: CASSLGVTGGEQFF

V: TRBV5-6
J: TRBJ1-5
size: few
D: -
DNA: TGTGCCAGCCACCAGGGAGCTATGGGCAATCAGCCCCAGCATTTT
CDR3: CASHQGAMGNQPQHF

V: TRBV28
J: TRBJ1-1
size: -
D: -
DNA: TGTGCCAGCAGTTTTGGGGCGTTCGCTGAAGCTTTCTTT
CDR3: CASSFGAFAEAFF

V: TRBV6-5
J: TRBJ2-3
size: -
D: TRBD2
DNA: TGTGCCAGCAGTCTGACTAGCGGGAGCGCAGATACGCAGTATTTT
CDR3: CASSLTSGSADTQYF

V: TRBV10-3
J: TRBJ1-1
size: -
D: -
DNA: TGTGCCATCGGGACACCCACTGAACCTGAAGCTTTCTTT
CDR3: CAIGTPTEPEAFF

V: TRBV2
J: TRBJ2-7
size: -
D: -
DNA: TGTGCCAGCAGCGAGGAGGCCGCCTACGAGCAGTACTTC
CDR3: CASSEEAAYEQYF

V: TRBV5-6
J: TRBJ2-3
size: -
D: -
DNA: TGTGCCAGCAGCTTCTGGGGGACAGATACGCAGTATTTT
CDR3: CASSFWGTDTQYF

V: TRBV4-1
J: TRBJ2-7
size: -
D: TRBD2
DNA: TGCGCCAGCAGCCCCGGGGAGGGACTAGCGGGAGTTAACTACGAGCAGTACTTC
CDR3: CASSPGEGLAGVNYEQYF

V: TRBV9
J: TRBJ2-1
size: -
D: TRBD2
DNA: TGTGCCAGCAGCGATAGCGGGAGGGCCGACGATGAGCAGTTCTTC
CDR3: CASSDSGRADDEQFF

V: TRBV7-8
J: TRBJ1-4
size: -
D: -
DNA: TGTGCCAGCAGCTTAGCGGTAGAACGGGGGCCAAATGAAAAACTGTTTTTT
CDR3: CASSLAVERGPNEKLFF

V: TRBV7-2
J: TRBJ2-7
size: -
D: -
DNA: TGTGCCAGCAGCTTCGGGACGTTCGTCTACGAGCAGTACTTC
CDR3: CASSFGTFVYEQYF

V: TRBV19
J: TRBJ1-6
size: -
D: TRBD1
DNA: TGTGCCAGTAGTATCATAGAGGGGGCAGATTCACCCCTCCACTTT
CDR3: CASSIIEGADSPLHF

V: TRBV30
J: TRBJ1-1
size: -
D: -
DNA: TGTGCCTGGAGTGTAGAGTGGGACACTGAAGCTTTCTTT
CDR3: CAWSVEWDTEAFF

V: TRBV29-1
J: TRBJ1-2
size: -
D: TRBD1
DNA: TGCAGCGTTGACCATCCGACAGGGGGCTATGGCTACACCTTC
CDR3: CSVDHPTGGYGYTF

V: TRBV4-1
J: TRBJ2-7
size: -
D: TRBD1
DNA: TGCGCCAGCAGCCAAGTTCCCCAGGGGGCCTACGAGCAGTACTTC
CDR3: CASSQVPQGAYEQYF

V: TRBV19
J: TRBJ1-1
size: -
D: TRBD1
DNA: TGTGCCAGTACCGATTGGGACAGCAGGGGGATGAACACTGAAGCTTTCTTT
CDR3: CASTDWDSRGMNTEAFF

V: TRBV6-5
J: TRBJ2-5
size: -
D: TRBD2
DNA: TGTGCCAGCAGTTACGCGGGGGGGCTAGAGACCCAGTACTTC
CDR3: CASSYAGGLETQYF

V: TRBV29-1
J: TRBJ2-1
size: -
D: -
DNA: TGCAGCGTTGAAGGGGTGACTGCCTTATACAATGAGCAGTTCTTC
CDR3: CSVEGVTALYNEQFF

V: TRBV11-2
J: TRBJ2-3
size: -
D: -
DNA: TGTGCCAGCAGCCCTCTTGGGGGGACCTCCCAGGATACGCAGTATTTT
CDR3: CASSPLGGTSQDTQYF

V: TRBV30
J: TRBJ1-1
size: -
D: -
DNA: TGTGCCTGGAGTGTTAAGGGAAGGGGAGGTGAAGCTTTCTTT
CDR3: CAWSVKGRGGEAFF

V: TRBV27
J: TRBJ2-7
size: -
D: TRBD2
DNA: TGTGCCAGCAGTCCGGGGACTAGCAGCTACGAGCAGTACTTC
CDR3: CASSPGTSSYEQYF

V: TRBV19
J: TRBJ2-7
size: -
D: TRBD1
DNA: TGTGCCAGTAGTATGGGGACAGGAGACTACGAGCAGTACTTC
CDR3: CASSMGTGDYEQYF

V: TRBV7-9
J: TRBJ1-1
size: -
D: -
DNA: TGTGCCAGCAGCATGTTTGGGGGTAACACTGAAGCTTTCTTT
CDR3: CASSMFGGNTEAFF

V: TRBV29-1
J: TRBJ2-3
size: -
D: TRBD2
DNA: TGCAGCGTTGAAGATCTAGGACTAGCGGGACCAGATACGCAGTATTTT
CDR3: CSVEDLGLAGPDTQYF

V: TRBV6-4
J: TRBJ1-1
size: -
D: -
DNA: TGTGCCAGCAGTGATCGGGACGGCACTGAAGCTTTCTTT
CDR3: CASSDRDGTEAFF

V: TRBV5-5
J: TRBJ2-7
size: once
D: TRBD1
DNA: TGTGCCAGCAGCTTGGATGGGACAGGGAGCTCCTACGAGCAGTACTTC
CDR3: CASSLDGTGSSYEQYF

V: TRBV6-5
J: TRBJ1-1
size: -
D: -
DNA: TGTGCCAGCAGGGCCGGGGCCAGAAACACTGAAGCTTTCTTT
CDR3: CASRAGARNTEAFF

V: TRBV13
J: TRBJ2-2
size: -
D: -
DNA: TGTGCCAGCAGCGCCTCGATGGGGATCACCGGGGAGCTGTTTTTT
CDR3: CASSASMGITGELFF

V: TRBV29-1
J: TRBJ1-2
size: -
D: TRBD1
DNA: TGCAGCGCTTGGACAGGGAAAACTAACTATGGCTACACCTTC
CDR3: CSAWTGKTNYGYTF

V: TRBV14
J: TRBJ2-1
size: once
D: -
DNA: TGTGCCAGCAGCCCTTTTGGGGGAGTTAGCAATGAGCAGTTCTTC
CDR3: CASSPFGGVSNEQFF

V: TRBV6-5
J: TRBJ2-3
size: -
D: -
DNA: TGTGCCAGCAGTCCTCGGACAGACATCACAGATACGCAGTATTTT
CDR3: CASSPRTDITDTQYF

V: TRBV19
J: TRBJ1-6
size: -
D: -
DNA: TGTGCCAGTAGTGACAGTGGGAGCTCCTATAATTCACCCCTCCACTTT
CDR3: CASSDSGSSYNSPLHF

V: TRBV7-3
J: TRBJ2-1
size: -
D: TRBD2
DNA: TGTGCCAGCAGCCCCTGGCTTAGCGGGGGAGTTAATGAGCAGTTCTTC
CDR3: CASSPWLSGGVNEQFF

V: TRBV16
J: TRBJ1-2
size: -
D: TRBD1
DNA: TGTGCCAGCAGCCAACCGGCGGGACAGGGTTATGGCTACACCTTC
CDR3: CASSQPAGQGYGYTF

V: TRBV13
J: TRBJ2-7
size: -
D: -
DNA: TGTGCCAGCAGCACCCAGGGGTTCGAGCAGTACTTC
CDR3: CASSTQGFEQYF

V: TRBV9
J: TRBJ2-5
size: -
D: -
DNA: TGTGCCAGCAGCGTAGGCGGAATGATGGAGACCCAGTACTTC
CDR3: CASSVGGMMETQYF

V: TRBV7-2
J: TRBJ2-5
size: -
D: -
DNA: TGTGCCAGCATATACAGCGGGCTGTACTTC
CDR3: CASIYSGLYF

V: TRBV11-2
J: TRBJ2-7
size: -
D: -
DNA: TGTGCCAGCAGCTTAGCTGGGTCTGTGGCCTACGAGCAGTACTTC
CDR3: CASSLAGSVAYEQYF

V: TRBV10-1
J: TRBJ1-1
size: -
D: -
DNA: TGCGCCAGCAGTGAGCGGGGAAGTGGTGAAGCTTTCTTT
CDR3: CASSERGSGEAFF

V: TRBV2
J: TRBJ2-2
size: -
D: TRBD2
DNA: TGTGCCAGCAGTGATACTAGCGGAGAGAACACCGGGGAGCTGTTTTTT
CDR3: CASSDTSGENTGELFF

V: TRBV15
J: TRBJ2-7
size: -
D: TRBD1
DNA: TGTGCCACCAGCAGGGACAGGGGTAGCTCCTACGAGCAGTACTTC
CDR3: CATSRDRGSSYEQYF

V: TRBV9
J: TRBJ2-7
size: -
D: -
DNA: TGTGCCAGCAGCGTAGGGGGGCCCTCCTACGAGCAGTACTTC
CDR3: CASSVGGPSYEQYF